These 10 T cell receptor beta chains share one sample of origin, sequenced in a study of blood T cells in healthy people across ages. A J-beta primer mix and a sample-barcoded 5' primer were used in a second PCR of roughly 7 to 12 cycles. TCRdb used MiXCR to reprocess the 5' RACE reads, holding one entry per CDR3 protein. The table includes hundreds of thousands of distinct CDR3 sequences, 45% to 60% detected once. Sequencing input: blood. These receptor sequences come from a woman older than 75 in good health.

This sequence joins TRBV7-2 and TRBJ1-2; 7 bases map to TRBD1. Losses at the gene ends were 5 bases for V and 1 base for J; bases not matched to a gene: 7. The CDR3 is made up of 15 amino acids. In germline, CDR1 is SGHTA, CDR2 FQGNSA. CDR3 bases: TGTGCCAGCAGCCGAGGGGACAGACTTAACTATGGCTACACCTTC. Its protein product is CASSRGDRLNYGYTF.

This clonotype was picked up many times. The chain joins TRBV12-3 or TRBV12-4 to TRBJ2-1, with TRBD2 as a possible D gene (5 bases). The CDR3 runs 11 residues. V was clipped by 11 bases and J by 3 bases, with 8 bases between them. The CDR3 nucleotides read TGTGCCGGACGGGGCTACAATGAGCAGTTCTTC. Protein product: CAGRGYNEQFF.

This clonotype was detected only a few times. The rearrangement joins TRBV28 to TRBJ2-1; D is ambiguous. Looked up from germline, CDR1 is MDHEN and CDR2 is SYDVKM. Deletions cut 7 bases from V and 6 bases from J, with 13 bases between. This CDR3 contains 13 residues. In DNA, the CDR3 is TGTGCCAGCATCCCCGGATTGGGCAATGAGCAGTTCTTC. The encoded protein is CASIPGLGNEQFF.

This clonotype was counted at least ten times. J is TRBJ1-4 and V is TRBV12-3 or TRBV12-4; no clear D gene. Trimming cost V 8 bases and J 6 bases, with 13 bases left between them. The CDR3 runs 13 residues. The CDR3 loop is CASGHWQYEKLFF. CDR3 DNA: TGTGCCAGCGGCCATTGGCAGTATGAAAAACTGTTTTTT.

On this clonotype: This may come from a read error, since a much larger clone is one base off. The rearrangement links TRBV6-5 to TRBJ2-7; TRBD2 matches at 7 bases. Germline-derived CDR1 and CDR2 are MNHEY and SVGAGI. CDR3 size: 13 residues. CDR3 region: CASKGGISCEQYF. The CDR3 coding sequence is TGTGCCAGCAAGGGAGGGATTTCCTGCGAGCAGTACTTC.

The chain recombines TRBV6-1 with TRBJ2-7, with a tentative D call TRBD2 (5 bases). The germline V and J ends were trimmed by 3 bases and 7 bases, with 10 bases remaining between them. This CDR3 is built from 12 residues. Germline V gene data show CDR1 as MNHNS and CDR2 as SASEGT. CDR3 coding DNA: TGTGCCAGCAGTGATCCCCCGGGAGAGCAGTACTTC. Amino acids: CASSDPPGEQYF.

This clonotype was found a few times. Written as DNA, the CDR3 is TGTGCCAGCAGCTTCGCTACCGGGACCCCGTCCTCTTATACGCAGTATTTT. Translated, it gives CASSFATGTPSSYTQYF. This chain links TRBV13 with TRBJ2-3, with D perhaps being TRBD1 or TRBD2 (5 bases each). The V gene lost 3 bases and the J gene lost 7 bases, with 23 bases spanning the gap. The CDR3 has 17 amino acids. Germline loops: CDR1 PRHDT, CDR2 FYEKMQ (reference sequence).

This clonotype was counted many times. The chain links TRBV5-4 to TRBJ2-1, with TRBD2 matching over 10 bases. V was clipped by 2 bases and J by 1 base; unmatched bases: 9. The CDR3 is made up of 18 amino acids. Germline CDR1 is SGHNT and CDR2 is YYREEE (reference sequence). The CDR3 DNA is TGTGCCAGCAGCTTAGATCCTAGCGGGAGAAAGTCCTACAATGAGCAGTTCTTC. This codes for CASSLDPSGRKSYNEQFF.

Remarks on this clonotype: A much larger clone lies a single base off, so this may be a read error. This chain connects TRBV5-1 to TRBJ2-1; 8 nucleotides align to TRBD2. After removal of 3 bases from V and 0 bases from J, the junction contained 11 bases not matched to a gene. This CDR3 contains 18 residues. Germline-derived CDR1 and CDR2 are SGHRS and YFSETQ. CDR3 nucleotides: TGCGCCAGCAGCTCGTGGCGGGGGGCGTTTAGCTCCTACAATGAGCAGTTCTTC. Amino acid sequence: CASSSWRGAFSSYNEQFF. The full variable domain, in which reference TRBV5-1 and TRBJ2-1 provide the parts outside the CDR3, is KAGVTQTPRYLIKTRGQQVTLSCSPISGHRSVSWYQQTPGQGLQFLFEYFSETQRNKGNFPGRFSGRQFSNSRSEMNVSTLELGDSALYLCASSSWRGAFSSYNEQFFGPGTRLTVL.

The chain combines TRBV12-3 or TRBV12-4 with TRBJ1-1; 9 positions match TRBD1. The J segment lost 5 bases and the V segment lost 6 bases, leaving 7 bases of the junction unmatched. The CDR3 extends over 14 amino acids. The CDR3 region has the DNA TGTGCCAGCAGCCTACAGGGGGCATCGACTGAAGCTTTCTTT. Encoded protein: CASSLQGASTEAFF.